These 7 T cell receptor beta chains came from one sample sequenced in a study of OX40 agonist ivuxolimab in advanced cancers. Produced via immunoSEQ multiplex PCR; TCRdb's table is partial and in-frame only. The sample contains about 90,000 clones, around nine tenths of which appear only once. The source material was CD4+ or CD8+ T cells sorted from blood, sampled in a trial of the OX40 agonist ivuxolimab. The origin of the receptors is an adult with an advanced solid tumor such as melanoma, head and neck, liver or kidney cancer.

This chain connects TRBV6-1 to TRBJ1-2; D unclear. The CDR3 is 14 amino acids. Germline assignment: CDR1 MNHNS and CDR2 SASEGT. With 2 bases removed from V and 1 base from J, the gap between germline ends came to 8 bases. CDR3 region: CASSENSGNYGYTF. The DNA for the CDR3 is TGTGCCAGCAGTGAAAACAGTGGTAACTATGGCTACACCTTC.

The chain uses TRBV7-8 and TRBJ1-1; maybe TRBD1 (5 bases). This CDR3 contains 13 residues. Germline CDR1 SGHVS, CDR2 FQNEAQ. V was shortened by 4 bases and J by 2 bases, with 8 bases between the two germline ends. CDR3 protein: CASSSQGNTEAFF. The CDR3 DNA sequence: TGTGCCAGCAGCTCCCAGGGTAACACTGAAGCTTTCTTT.

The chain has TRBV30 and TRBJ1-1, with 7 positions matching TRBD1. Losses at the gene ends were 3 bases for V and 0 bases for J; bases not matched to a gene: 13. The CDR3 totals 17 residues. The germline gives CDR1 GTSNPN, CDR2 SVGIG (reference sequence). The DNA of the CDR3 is TGTGCCTGGAGCTCCTTGGCCCCAGGGGGAATGAACACTGAAGCTTTCTTT. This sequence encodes CAWSSLAPGGMNTEAFF.

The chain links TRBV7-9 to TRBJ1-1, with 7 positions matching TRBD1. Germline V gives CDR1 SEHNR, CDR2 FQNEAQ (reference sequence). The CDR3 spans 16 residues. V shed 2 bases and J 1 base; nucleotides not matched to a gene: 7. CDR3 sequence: CASSLPPTGSNTEAFF. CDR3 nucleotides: TGTGCCAGCAGCTTACCCCCGACAGGGTCGAACACTGAAGCTTTCTTT.

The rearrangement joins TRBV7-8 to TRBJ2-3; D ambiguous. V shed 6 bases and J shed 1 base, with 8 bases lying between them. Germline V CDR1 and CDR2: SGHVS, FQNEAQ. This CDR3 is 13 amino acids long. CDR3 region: CASRIRGTDTQYF. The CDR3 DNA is TGTGCCAGCAGGATAAGAGGCACAGATACGCAGTATTTT.

CDR3 loop: CASSSTTYEQYF. The DNA for the CDR3 is TGTGCCAGCAGTTCTACTACCTACGAGCAGTACTTC. The chain is built from TRBV28 and TRBJ2-7; D unresolved. In germline, CDR1 is MDHEN, CDR2 SYDVKM. This CDR3 comprises 12 residues. Trimming took 4 bases from V and 2 from J, leaving 6 bases between them.

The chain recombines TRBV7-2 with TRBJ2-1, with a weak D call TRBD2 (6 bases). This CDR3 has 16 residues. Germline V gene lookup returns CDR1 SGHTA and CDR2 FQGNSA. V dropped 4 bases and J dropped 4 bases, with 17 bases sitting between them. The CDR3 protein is CASSSFWAGPYNEQFF. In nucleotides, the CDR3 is TGTGCCAGCAGCTCGTTCTGGGCGGGGCCTTACAATGAGCAGTTCTTC. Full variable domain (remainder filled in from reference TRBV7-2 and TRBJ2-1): GAGVSQSPSNKVTEKGKDVELRCDPISGHTALYWYRQSLGQGLEFLIYFQGNSAPDKSGLPSDRFSAERTGGSVSTLTIQRTQQEDSAVYLCASSSFWAGPYNEQFFGPGTRLTVL.